This T cell receptor (beta chain) comes out of a study of radiotherapy plus CTLA-4 blockade in lung cancer. Study findings and constraints: Once radiotherapy plus ipilimumab had been given, TCR clones derived from tumor expanded in blood. Alongside interferon-beta, early blood T cell clone dynamics were reportedly the best predictor of response.

This clone was picked up a small number of times. Its target is not known. The same CDR3 arises from other DNA sequences in this sample as well. The CDR3 has 12 amino acids. Germline V lookup: CDR1 ENHRY, CDR2 SYGVKD. V lost 2 bases, J lost 8 bases, and 7 bases lay in between. Method: immunoSEQ multiplex PCR; TCRdb's copy keeps in-frame clones and lacks some. The sample lists 40,000 to 60,000 clones; about 88% were seen once. The receptor comes from a human donor with non-small cell lung cancer that progressed on radiotherapy plus ipilimumab. Some clones in this sample may be carry-over from other donors' samples. This chain uses TRBV10-3 with TRBJ2-1, with a possible D match to TRBD1 (5 bases). The material was peripheral blood, obtained from a patient treated with radiotherapy plus ipilimumab. The CDR3 reads CAISESRDEQFF. The CDR3 nucleotides are TGTGCCATCAGTGAGAGCAGGGATGAGCAGTTCTTC.